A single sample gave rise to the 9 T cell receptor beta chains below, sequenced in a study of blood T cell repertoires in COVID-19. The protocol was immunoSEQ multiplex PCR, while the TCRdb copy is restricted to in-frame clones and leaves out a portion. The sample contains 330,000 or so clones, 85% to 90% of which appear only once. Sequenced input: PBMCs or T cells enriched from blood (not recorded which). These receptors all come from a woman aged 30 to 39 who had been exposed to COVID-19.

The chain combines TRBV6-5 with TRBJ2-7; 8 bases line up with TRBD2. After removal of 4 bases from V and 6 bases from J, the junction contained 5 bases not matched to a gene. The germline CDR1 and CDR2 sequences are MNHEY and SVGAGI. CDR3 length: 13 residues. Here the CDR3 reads CASSWQRGGEQYF. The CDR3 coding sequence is TGTGCCAGCAGTTGGCAACGGGGGGGCGAGCAGTACTTC.

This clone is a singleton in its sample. The CDR3: CASSGTGHYEQYF. Here the CDR3 DNA reads TGTGCCTCCTCCGGGACAGGGCACTACGAGCAGTACTTC. The genes are TRBV10-3 and TRBJ2-7, with 9 nucleotides matching TRBD1. V shed 11 bases and J 3 bases; nucleotides not matched to a gene: 8. Germline values: CDR1 ENHRY, CDR2 SYGVKD. The CDR3 covers 13 residues.

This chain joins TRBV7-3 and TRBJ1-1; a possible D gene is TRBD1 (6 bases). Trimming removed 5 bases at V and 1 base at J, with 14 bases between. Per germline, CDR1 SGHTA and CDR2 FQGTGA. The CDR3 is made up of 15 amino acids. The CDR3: CASSVSRGRNTEAFF. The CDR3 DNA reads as TGTGCCAGCAGCGTTTCCAGGGGCCGGAACACTGAAGCTTTCTTT.

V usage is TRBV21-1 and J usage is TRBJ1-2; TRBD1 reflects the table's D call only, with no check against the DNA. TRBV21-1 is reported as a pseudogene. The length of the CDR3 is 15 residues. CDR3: CASSKEGRGGYGYTF. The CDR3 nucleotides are TGTGCCAGCAGCAAAGAGGGGCGAGGTGGCTATGGCTACACCTTC.

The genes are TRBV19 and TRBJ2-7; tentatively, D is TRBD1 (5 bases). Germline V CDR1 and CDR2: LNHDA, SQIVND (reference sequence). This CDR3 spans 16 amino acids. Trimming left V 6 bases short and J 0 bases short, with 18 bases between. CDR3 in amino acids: CASSPQGLGSSYEQYF. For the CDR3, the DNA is TGTGCCAGTAGCCCGCAGGGTTTGGGCTCCTCCTACGAGCAGTACTTC.

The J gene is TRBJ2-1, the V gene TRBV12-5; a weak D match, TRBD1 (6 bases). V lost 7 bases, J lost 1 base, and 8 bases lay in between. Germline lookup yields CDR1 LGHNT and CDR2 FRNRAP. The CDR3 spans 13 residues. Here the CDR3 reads CASVTGSYNEQFF. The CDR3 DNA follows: TGTGCTAGTGTTACAGGGTCCTACAATGAGCAGTTCTTC.

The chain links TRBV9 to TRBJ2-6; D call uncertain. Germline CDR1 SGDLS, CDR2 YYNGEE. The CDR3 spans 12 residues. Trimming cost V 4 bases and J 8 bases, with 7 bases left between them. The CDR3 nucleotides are TGTGCCAGCAGCCCCCCATCCAACGTCCTGACTTTC. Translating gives CASSPPSNVLTF. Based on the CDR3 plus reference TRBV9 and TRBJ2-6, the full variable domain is DSGVTQTPKHLITATGQRVTLRCSPRSGDLSVYWYQQSLDQGLQFLIQYYNGEERAKGNILERFSAQQFPDLHSELNLSSLELGDSALYFCASSPPSNVLTFGAGSRLTVL.

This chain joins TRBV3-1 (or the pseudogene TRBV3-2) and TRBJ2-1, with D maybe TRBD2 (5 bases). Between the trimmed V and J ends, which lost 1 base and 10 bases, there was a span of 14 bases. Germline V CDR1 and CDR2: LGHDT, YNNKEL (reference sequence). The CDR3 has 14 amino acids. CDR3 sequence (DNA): TGTGCCAGCAGCCAAGGGTTTCTAGCAAGAGAGCAGTTCTTC. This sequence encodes CASSQGFLAREQFF.

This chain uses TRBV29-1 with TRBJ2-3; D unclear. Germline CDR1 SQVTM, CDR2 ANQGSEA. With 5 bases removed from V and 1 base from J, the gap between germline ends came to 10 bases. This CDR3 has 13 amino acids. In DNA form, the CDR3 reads TGCAGCGTTCCCGCCAGCGGCACAGATACGCAGTATTTT. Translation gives CSVPASGTDTQYF.